A single sample gave rise to the 11 T cell receptor beta chains below, sequenced in a study of cytomegalovirus exposure and HLA in healthy donors. The primer mix had 60 Vbeta and 13 Jbeta primers. TCRdb keeps only in-frame clones here, not all; method: immunoSEQ multiplex PCR. Among 100,000 or so clones listed, 65% to 90% were seen once. Source material: PBMCs. Receptor source: a man aged 30 to 45 in good health and CMV-seropositive.

The chain recombines TRBV6-1 with TRBJ1-2, with D uncertain. The ends were cut back, 3 bases at V and 4 bases at J, with 12 bases in the middle. The CDR3 has 14 amino acids. Germline assignment: CDR1 MNHNS and CDR2 SASEGT. This chain's CDR3 is CASSEVGDGYGYTF. CDR3 DNA: TGTGCCAGCAGTGAGGTGGGCGACGGCTATGGCTACACCTTC.

This clone is a singleton in its sample. V gene TRBV6-5 combines with J gene TRBJ1-2; D ambiguous. CDR3 length: 15 residues. In germline, CDR1 is MNHEY, CDR2 SVGAGI. V shed 6 bases and J shed 4 bases, with 18 bases lying between them. DNA for the CDR3: TGTGCCAGCAGCCTCGTCGCGGGCTCCCTCTATGGCTACACCTTC. It translates to CASSLVAGSLYGYTF.

The rearrangement links TRBV5-4 to TRBJ2-7, with 9 bases that match TRBD2. The germline V gene has CDR1 SGHNT and CDR2 YYREEE (reference sequence). The CDR3 runs to 13 residues. V lost 1 base to trimming and J lost 6 bases; unmatched junction nucleotides: 2. Here the CDR3 reads CASSLSSGVEQYF. The CDR3 nucleotides read TGTGCCAGCAGCTTGTCTAGCGGGGTCGAGCAGTACTTC.

The chain carries TRBV2 and TRBJ2-3; D unclear. Germline assignment: CDR1 SNHLY and CDR2 FYNNEI. The CDR3 runs to 16 residues. Trimming stripped 1 base from V and 1 base from J, with 12 bases between. Here the CDR3 reads CASSEGLTAGTDTQYF. CDR3 nucleotide sequence: TGTGCCAGCAGTGAAGGTCTGACTGCGGGCACAGATACGCAGTATTTT.

The rearrangement joins TRBV19 to TRBJ2-3, with TRBD2 identical over 9 bases. V shed 3 bases, J shed 0 bases, and the junction held 4 bases outside the gene matches. Per the germline V gene, CDR1 is LNHDA and CDR2 is SQIVND (reference sequence). This CDR3 comprises 16 residues. CDR3 in amino acids: CASSIGAGGSTDTQYF. The CDR3 region has the DNA TGTGCCAGTAGTATCGGAGCGGGGGGTAGCACAGATACGCAGTATTTT.

Notes on this clone: Germline is not matched at one junction end, which may reflect a read error. The gene calls are TRBV18 and TRBJ2-7, with D hard to call. The CDR3 runs 13 residues. In germline, CDR1 is KGHSH, CDR2 LQKENI. The CDR3 sequence is CASSPIVTYGQYF. In DNA form, the CDR3 reads TGTGCCAGCTCACCCATAGTAACCTACGGGCAGTACTTC. The variable domain in full, with the rest retrieved from reference TRBV18 and TRBJ2-7, is NAGVMQNPRHLVRRRGQEARLRCSPMKGHSHVYWYRQLPEEGLKFMVYLQKENIIDESGMPKERFSAEFPKEGPSILRIQQVVRGDSAAYFCASSPIVTYGQYFGPGTRLTVT.

The chain links TRBV4-3 to TRBJ1-6; 9 bases agree with TRBD1. CDR1 is LGHNA, CDR2 YSLEER, per germline. The V gene end was trimmed by 8 bases and the J gene end by 6 bases; junction bases not matched to a gene: 8. The CDR3 spans 15 residues. CDR3 loop: CASGGGQGLNSPLHF. The CDR3 nucleotides read TGCGCCAGCGGAGGAGGACAGGGGCTTAATTCACCCCTCCACTTT.

This chain connects TRBV5-1 to TRBJ1-2; 8 nucleotides match TRBD1. Unmatched junction bases numbered 7, after V lost 4 bases and J lost 8 bases. The CDR3 length is 13 residues. Germline CDR1 is SGHRS and CDR2 is YFSETQ. CDR3 sequence reads: CASSPGQGGGYTF. The CDR3 DNA reads TGCGCCAGCAGCCCAGGACAGGGTGGAGGCTACACCTTC. The variable domain in full, completed from reference TRBV5-1 and TRBJ1-2, reads KAGVTQTPRYLIKTRGQQVTLSCSPISGHRSVSWYQQTPGQGLQFLFEYFSETQRNKGNFPGRFSGRQFSNSRSEMNVSTLELGDSALYLCASSPGQGGGYTFGSGTRLTVV.

The sample holds one count of this clone. The chain combines TRBV4-2 with TRBJ1-3, with D perhaps matching TRBD1 (5 bases). Germline assignment: CDR1 LGHNA and CDR2 YNFKEQ. V lost 5 bases to trimming and J lost 5 bases, with 16 bases between them. This CDR3 region has 15 residues. CDR3 sequence: CASSSGVDRRNTIYF. The CDR3 DNA is TGTGCCAGCAGCTCGGGGGTCGATAGAAGAAACACCATATATTTT.

CDR3 amino acids: CASSLAGATYEQYF. CDR3 sequence (DNA): TGTGCCAGCAGTTTGGCGGGGGCCACCTACGAGCAGTACTTC. The chain carries TRBV27 and TRBJ2-7, with D possibly TRBD2 on 7 matching bases. V was trimmed by 3 bases and J by 2 bases, leaving 11 bases between them. There are 14 residues in the CDR3. Germline V lookup: CDR1 MNHEY, CDR2 SMNVEV (reference sequence).

The gene calls are TRBV4-1 and TRBJ1-6, with D tentatively TRBD1 (6 bases). This CDR3 spans 18 amino acids. V lost 0 bases to trimming and J lost 10 bases, with 22 bases between them. The germline V gene encodes CDR1 MGHRA and CDR2 YSYEKL. In nucleotides, the CDR3 is TGCGCCAGCAGCCAAGATAGAGGCCAGGTAGCAGGGGTATCACCCCTCCACTTT. It codes for CASSQDRGQVAGVSPLHF.